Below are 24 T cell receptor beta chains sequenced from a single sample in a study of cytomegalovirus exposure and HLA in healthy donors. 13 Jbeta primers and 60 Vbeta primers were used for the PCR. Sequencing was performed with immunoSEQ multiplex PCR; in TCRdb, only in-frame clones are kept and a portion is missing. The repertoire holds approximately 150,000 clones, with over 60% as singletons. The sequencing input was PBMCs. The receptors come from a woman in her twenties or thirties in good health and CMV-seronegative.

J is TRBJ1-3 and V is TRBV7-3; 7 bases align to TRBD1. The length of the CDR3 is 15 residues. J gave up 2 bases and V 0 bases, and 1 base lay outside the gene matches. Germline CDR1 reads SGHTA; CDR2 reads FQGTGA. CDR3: CASSLTGTAGNTIYF. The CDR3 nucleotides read TGTGCCAGCAGCTTAACCGGGACAGCTGGAAACACCATATATTTT.

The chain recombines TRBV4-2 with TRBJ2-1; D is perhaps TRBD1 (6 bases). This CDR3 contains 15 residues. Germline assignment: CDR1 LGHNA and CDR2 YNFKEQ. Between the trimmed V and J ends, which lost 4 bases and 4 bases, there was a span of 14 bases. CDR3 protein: CASSPTGPHYNEQFF. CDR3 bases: TGTGCCAGCAGCCCAACAGGGCCCCATTACAATGAGCAGTTCTTC.

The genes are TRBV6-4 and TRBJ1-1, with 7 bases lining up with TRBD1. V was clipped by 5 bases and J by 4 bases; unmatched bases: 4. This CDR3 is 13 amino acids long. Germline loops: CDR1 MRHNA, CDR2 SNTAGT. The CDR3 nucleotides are TGTGCCAGCAGTTTAGACAGGGCCACTGAAGCTTTCTTT. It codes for CASSLDRATEAFF.

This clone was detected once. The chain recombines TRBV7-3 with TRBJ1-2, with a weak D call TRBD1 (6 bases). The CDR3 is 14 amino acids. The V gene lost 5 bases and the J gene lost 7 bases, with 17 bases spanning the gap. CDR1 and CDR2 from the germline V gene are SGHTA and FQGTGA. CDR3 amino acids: CASSPQGAQSGYTF. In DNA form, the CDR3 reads TGTGCCAGCAGCCCACAGGGAGCCCAGAGTGGCTACACCTTC.

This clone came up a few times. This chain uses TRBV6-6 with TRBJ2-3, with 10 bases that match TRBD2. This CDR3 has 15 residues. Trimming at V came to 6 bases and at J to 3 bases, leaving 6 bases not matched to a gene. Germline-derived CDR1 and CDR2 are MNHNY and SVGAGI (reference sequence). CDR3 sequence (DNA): TGTGCCAGCAGCCTCACTAGCGGGATGACAGATACGCAGTATTTT. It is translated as CASSLTSGMTDTQYF.

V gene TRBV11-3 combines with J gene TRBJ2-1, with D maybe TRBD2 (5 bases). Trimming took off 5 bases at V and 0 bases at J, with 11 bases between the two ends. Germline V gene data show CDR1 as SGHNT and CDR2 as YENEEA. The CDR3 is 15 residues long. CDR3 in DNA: TGTGCCAGCAGCCGAGAGCGGAGCTCCTACAATGAGCAGTTCTTC. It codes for CASSRERSSYNEQFF.

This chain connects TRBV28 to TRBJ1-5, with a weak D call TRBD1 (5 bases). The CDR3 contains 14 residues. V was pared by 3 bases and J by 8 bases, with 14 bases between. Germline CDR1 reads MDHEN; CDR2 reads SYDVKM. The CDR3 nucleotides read TGTGCCAGCAGTTTGGGCAGGGTAACAGAGCCCCAGCATTTT. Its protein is CASSLGRVTEPQHF.

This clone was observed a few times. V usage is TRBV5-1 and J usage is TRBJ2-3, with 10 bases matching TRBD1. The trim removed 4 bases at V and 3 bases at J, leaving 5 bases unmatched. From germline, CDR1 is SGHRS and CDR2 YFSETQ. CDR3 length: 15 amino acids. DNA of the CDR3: TGCGCCAGCAGCCCGGACAGGGGGATGACAGATACGCAGTATTTT. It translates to CASSPDRGMTDTQYF. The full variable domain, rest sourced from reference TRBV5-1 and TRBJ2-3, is KAGVTQTPRYLIKTRGQQVTLSCSPISGHRSVSWYQQTPGQGLQFLFEYFSETQRNKGNFPGRFSGRQFSNSRSEMNVSTLELGDSALYLCASSPDRGMTDTQYFGPGTRLTVL.

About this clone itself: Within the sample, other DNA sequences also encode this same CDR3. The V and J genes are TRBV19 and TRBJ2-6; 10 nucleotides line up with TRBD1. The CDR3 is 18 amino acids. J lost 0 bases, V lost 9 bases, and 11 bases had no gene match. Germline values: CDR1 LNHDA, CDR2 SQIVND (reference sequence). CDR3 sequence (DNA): TGTGCCAGCGCTAGGGAGGGACAGGGGATCTCTGGGGCCAACGTCCTGACTTTC. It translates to CASAREGQGISGANVLTF.

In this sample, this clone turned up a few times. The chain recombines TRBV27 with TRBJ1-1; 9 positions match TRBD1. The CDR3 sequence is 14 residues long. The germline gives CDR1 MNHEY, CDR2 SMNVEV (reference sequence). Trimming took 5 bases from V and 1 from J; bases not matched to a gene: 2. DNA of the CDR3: TGTGCCAGCAGTCCGGACAGGGGGAACACTGAAGCTTTCTTT. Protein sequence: CASSPDRGNTEAFF.

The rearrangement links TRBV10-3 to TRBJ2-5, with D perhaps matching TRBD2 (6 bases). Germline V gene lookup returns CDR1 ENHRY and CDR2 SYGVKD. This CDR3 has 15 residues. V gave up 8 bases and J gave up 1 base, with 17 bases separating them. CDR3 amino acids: CAISESEEGQETQYF. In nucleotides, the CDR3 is TGTGCCATCTCAGAGTCAGAGGAGGGCCAAGAGACCCAGTACTTC.

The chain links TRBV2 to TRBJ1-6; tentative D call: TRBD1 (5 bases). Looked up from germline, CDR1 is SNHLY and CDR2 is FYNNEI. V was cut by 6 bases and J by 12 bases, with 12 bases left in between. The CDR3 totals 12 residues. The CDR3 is CASRRGPLPLHF. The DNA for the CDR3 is TGTGCCAGCAGGCGGGGCCCATTACCCCTCCACTTT. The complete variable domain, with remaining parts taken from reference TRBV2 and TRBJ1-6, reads EPEVTQTPSHQVTQMGQEVILRCVPISNHLYFYWYRQILGQKVEFLVSFYNNEISEKSEIFDDQFSVERPDGSNFTLKIRSTKLEDSAMYFCASRRGPLPLHFGNGTRLTVT.

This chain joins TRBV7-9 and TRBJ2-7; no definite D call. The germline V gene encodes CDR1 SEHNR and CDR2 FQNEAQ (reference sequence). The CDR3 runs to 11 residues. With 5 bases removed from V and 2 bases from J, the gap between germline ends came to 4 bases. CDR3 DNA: TGTGCCAGCAGCCCCGCCTACGAGCAGTACTTC. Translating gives CASSPAYEQYF. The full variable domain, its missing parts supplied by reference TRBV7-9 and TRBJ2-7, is DTGVSQNPRHKITKRGQNVTFRCDPISEHNRLYWYRQTLGQGPEFLTYFQNEAQLEKSRLLSDRFSAERPKGSFSTLEIQRTEQGDSAMYLCASSPAYEQYFGPGTRLTVT.

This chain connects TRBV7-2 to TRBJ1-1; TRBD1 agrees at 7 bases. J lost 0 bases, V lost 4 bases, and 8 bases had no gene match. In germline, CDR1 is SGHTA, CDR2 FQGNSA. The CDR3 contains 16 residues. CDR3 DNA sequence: TGTGCCAGCAGCTCCGAGCCGACAGGGATGAACACTGAAGCTTTCTTT. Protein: CASSSEPTGMNTEAFF.

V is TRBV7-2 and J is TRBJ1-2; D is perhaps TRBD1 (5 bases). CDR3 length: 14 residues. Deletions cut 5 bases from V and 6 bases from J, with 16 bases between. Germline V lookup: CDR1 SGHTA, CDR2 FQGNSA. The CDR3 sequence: CASSTSSSGNGYTF. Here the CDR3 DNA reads TGTGCCAGCAGCACCAGCTCCTCAGGGAATGGCTACACCTTC.

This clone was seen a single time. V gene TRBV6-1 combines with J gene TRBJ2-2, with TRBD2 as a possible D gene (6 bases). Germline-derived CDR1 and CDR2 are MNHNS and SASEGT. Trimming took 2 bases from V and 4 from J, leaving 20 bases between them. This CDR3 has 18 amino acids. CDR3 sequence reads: CASSELALMGGSTGELFF. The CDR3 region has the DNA TGTGCCAGCAGTGAATTGGCGCTCATGGGGGGTAGCACCGGGGAGCTGTTTTTT.

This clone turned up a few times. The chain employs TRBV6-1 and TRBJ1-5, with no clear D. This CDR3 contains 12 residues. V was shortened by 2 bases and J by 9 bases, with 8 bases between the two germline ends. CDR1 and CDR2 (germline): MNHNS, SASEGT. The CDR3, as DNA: TGTGCCAGCAGTGAATTGTTACTGCCCCAGCATTTT. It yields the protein CASSELLLPQHF.

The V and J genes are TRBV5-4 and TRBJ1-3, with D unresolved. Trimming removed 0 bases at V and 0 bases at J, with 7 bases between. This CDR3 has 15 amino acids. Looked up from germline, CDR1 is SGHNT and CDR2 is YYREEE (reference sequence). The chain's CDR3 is CASSLGSGSGNTIYF. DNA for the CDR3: TGTGCCAGCAGCTTGGGGTCCGGCTCTGGAAACACCATATATTTT.

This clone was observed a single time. CDR3: CASSLLSGGNEQFF. In nucleotides, the CDR3 is TGTGCCAGCAGTTTATTATCAGGGGGAAATGAGCAGTTCTTC. V and J are TRBV28 and TRBJ2-1; 7 nucleotides agree with TRBD1. Germline CDR1 and CDR2: MDHEN and SYDVKM. Trimming removed 1 base from V and 7 bases from J; junction bases left unmatched: 4. There are 14 residues in the CDR3.

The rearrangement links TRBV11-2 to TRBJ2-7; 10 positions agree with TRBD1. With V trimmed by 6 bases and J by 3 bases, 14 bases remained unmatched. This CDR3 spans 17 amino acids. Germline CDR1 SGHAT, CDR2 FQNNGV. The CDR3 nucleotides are TGTGCCAGCAGTATTCCATCGACAGGGGGCCCCTACTACGAGCAGTACTTC. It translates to CASSIPSTGGPYYEQYF.

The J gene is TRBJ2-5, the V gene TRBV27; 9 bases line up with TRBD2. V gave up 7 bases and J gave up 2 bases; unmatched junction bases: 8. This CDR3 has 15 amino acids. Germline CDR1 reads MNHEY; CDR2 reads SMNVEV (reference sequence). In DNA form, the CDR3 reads TGTGCCAGCAAGGCGACTAGCGGTAAACAAGAGACCCAGTACTTC. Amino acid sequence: CASKATSGKQETQYF.

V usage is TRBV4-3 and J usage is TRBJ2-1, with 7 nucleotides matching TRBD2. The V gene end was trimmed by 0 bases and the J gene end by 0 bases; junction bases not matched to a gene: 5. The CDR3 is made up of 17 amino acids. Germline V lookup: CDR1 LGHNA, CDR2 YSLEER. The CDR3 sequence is CASSQDVAGASYNEQFF. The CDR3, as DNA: TGCGCCAGCAGCCAAGATGTCGCGGGAGCCTCCTACAATGAGCAGTTCTTC.

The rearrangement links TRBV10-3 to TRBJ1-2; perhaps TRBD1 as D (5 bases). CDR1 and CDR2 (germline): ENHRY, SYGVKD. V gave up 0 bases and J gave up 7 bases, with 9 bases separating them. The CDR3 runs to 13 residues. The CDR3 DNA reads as TGTGCCATCAGTGAGTCGGGCGGGGCTGGCTACACCTTC. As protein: CAISESGGAGYTF.

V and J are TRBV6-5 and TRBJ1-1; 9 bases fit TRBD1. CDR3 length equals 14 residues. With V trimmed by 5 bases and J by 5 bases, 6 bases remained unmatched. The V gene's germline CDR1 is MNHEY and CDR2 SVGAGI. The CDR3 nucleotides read TGTGCCAGCAGTCCCCGGGACAGGGCAACTGAAGCTTTCTTT. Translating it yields CASSPRDRATEAFF.